This T cell receptor (beta chain) was captured by sequencing in a study of T cell changes during pregnancy in multiple sclerosis. Some clones are missing from TCRdb's copy, which holds only in-frame ones; the method was immunoSEQ multiplex PCR. The sample lists tens of thousands of clones; 90% were seen once. This clone has a single count. The ends were cut back, 1 base at V and 8 bases at J, with 12 bases in the middle. CDR1 is MDHEN and CDR2 is SYDVKM in the germline V gene. The CDR3 loop spans 14 amino acids. This rearrangement joins TRBV28 to TRBJ2-1; no reliable D call. Here the sequenced sample was peripheral blood, taken after pregnancy. The clonotype originates from a female donor in good health, enrolled as a control in a pregnancy study. CDR3 loop: CASSLLSSAHEQFF. CDR3 DNA: TGTGCCAGCAGTTTATTATCCAGTGCCCATGAGCAGTTCTTC. The full variable domain, rest sourced from reference TRBV28 and TRBJ2-1, is DVKVTQSSRYLVKRTGEKVFLECVQDMDHENMFWYRQDPGLGLRLIYFSYDVKMKEKGDIPEGYSVSREKKERFSLILESASTNQTSMYLCASSLLSSAHEQFFGPGTRLTVL.